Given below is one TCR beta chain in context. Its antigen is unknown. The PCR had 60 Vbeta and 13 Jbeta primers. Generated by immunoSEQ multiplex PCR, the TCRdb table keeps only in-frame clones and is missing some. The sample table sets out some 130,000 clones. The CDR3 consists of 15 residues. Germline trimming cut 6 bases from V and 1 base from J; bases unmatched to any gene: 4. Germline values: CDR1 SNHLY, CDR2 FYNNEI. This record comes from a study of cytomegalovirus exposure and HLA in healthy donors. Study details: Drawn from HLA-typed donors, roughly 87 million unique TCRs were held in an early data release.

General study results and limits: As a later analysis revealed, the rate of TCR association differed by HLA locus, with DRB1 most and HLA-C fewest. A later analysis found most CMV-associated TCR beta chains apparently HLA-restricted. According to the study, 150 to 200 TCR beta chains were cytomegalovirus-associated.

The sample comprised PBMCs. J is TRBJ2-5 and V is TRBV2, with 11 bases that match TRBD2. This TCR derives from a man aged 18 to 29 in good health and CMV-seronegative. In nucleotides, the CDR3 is TGTGCCAGCAGGACAGGGACTAGCGGCCAAGAGACCCAGTACTTC. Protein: CASRTGTSGQETQYF.